The 24 T cell receptor beta chains below all came from one sample that was sequenced in a study of OX40 agonist ivuxolimab in advanced cancers. Clones were sequenced by immunoSEQ multiplex PCR, and TCRdb holds only the in-frame ones, with some missing. The table has some 63,000 clones, almost 95% seen once. Sequenced material: CD4+ or CD8+ T cells sorted from blood, taken in a trial of the OX40 agonist ivuxolimab. These receptors all stem from an adult with an advanced solid tumor such as melanoma, head and neck, liver or kidney cancer.

The chain links TRBV7-9 to TRBJ1-4; D is possibly TRBD1 (5 bases). Trimming took off 5 bases at V and 8 bases at J, with 12 bases between the two ends. The germline CDR1 and CDR2 sequences are SEHNR and FQNEAQ (reference sequence). This CDR3 is 13 amino acids long. CDR3 bases: TGTGCCAGCAGCCTGGGACCAGGGGAAAAACTGTTTTTT. Protein product: CASSLGPGEKLFF.

The chain combines TRBV6-6 with TRBJ1-1; no clear D gene. V was pared by 2 bases and J by 1 base, with 5 bases between. CDR1 is MNHNY, CDR2 SVGAGI, per germline (reference sequence). The CDR3 contains 13 residues. The CDR3 nucleotides read TGTGCCAGCAGTTACGCCCCGAACACTGAAGCTTTCTTT. This sequence encodes CASSYAPNTEAFF.

A single count supports this clone. V gene TRBV6-5 combines with J gene TRBJ2-7; D perhaps matches TRBD2 (6 bases). V lost 0 bases, J lost 6 bases, and 12 bases lay in between. The length of the CDR3 is 14 residues. Germline assignment: CDR1 MNHEY and CDR2 SVGAGI. The CDR3 protein is CASSYSAGPGEQYF. In nucleotides, the CDR3 is TGTGCCAGCAGTTACTCGGCGGGGCCGGGCGAGCAGTACTTC.

The sample holds a few counts of this clone. The CDR3 here is CASSVGSVFTGELFF. The CDR3 nucleotides read TGTGCCAGCAGCGTAGGAAGCGTGTTCACCGGGGAGCTGTTTTTT. This sequence joins TRBV9 and TRBJ2-2; D is uncertain. The CDR3 runs to 15 residues. From germline, CDR1 is SGDLS and CDR2 YYNGEE. Trimming took off 0 bases at V and 4 bases at J, with 10 bases between the two ends.

In the case of this clone: Germline is not matched at one junction end, which may reflect a read error. V usage is TRBV6-1 and J usage is TRBJ1-2, with 9 positions matching TRBD1. This CDR3 comprises 16 residues. Per the germline V gene, CDR1 is MNHNS and CDR2 is SASEGT. CDR3: CAISESWTGESLGYTF. Written as DNA, the CDR3 is TGTGCCATCAGTGAGTCGTGGACAGGGGAGAGCTTGGGCTACACCTTC.

The chain joins TRBV5-4 to TRBJ1-1; 11 bases align to TRBD1. The trim removed 3 bases at V and 4 bases at J, leaving 8 bases unmatched. CDR3 length: 16 residues. Per germline, CDR1 SGHNT and CDR2 YYREEE (reference sequence). CDR3 bases: TGTGCCAGCAGCTGGGGACAGGGGGTGGGGGCCACTGAAGCTTTCTTT. Amino acid sequence: CASSWGQGVGATEAFF.

The V gene is TRBV5-4, the J gene TRBJ2-5, with 9 bases fitting TRBD2. Germline CDR1 reads SGHNT; CDR2 reads YYREEE (reference sequence). The CDR3 loop spans 16 amino acids. Trimming removed 0 bases from V and 4 bases from J; junction bases left unmatched: 7. The CDR3 sequence: CASSLAASGNVETQYF. The CDR3, as DNA: TGTGCCAGCAGCTTGGCGGCTAGCGGGAATGTAGAGACCCAGTACTTC. Using reference TRBV5-4 and TRBJ2-5 for the parts outside the CDR3, the full variable domain is ETGVTQSPTHLIKTRGQQVTLRCSSQSGHNTVSWYQQALGQGPQFIFQYYREEENGRGNFPPRFSGLQFPNYSSELNVNALELDDSALYLCASSLAASGNVETQYFGPGTRLLVL.

The rearrangement links TRBV9 to TRBJ2-3; D is perhaps TRBD2 (6 bases). V lost 2 bases and J lost 0, with 16 bases in between. Germline assignment: CDR1 SGDLS and CDR2 YYNGEE. The CDR3 covers 17 residues. In DNA, the CDR3 is TGTGCCAGCAGCGTGGCCGGGACTCCAGCCAGCACAGATACGCAGTATTTT. Translated: CASSVAGTPASTDTQYF.

The V and J genes are TRBV4-3 and TRBJ1-5; D unresolved. Germline CDR1 LGHNA, CDR2 YSLEER. This CDR3 has 15 amino acids. V lost 1 base, J lost 5 bases, and 12 bases lay in between. CDR3: CASSQARLIDQPQHF. The CDR3 DNA is TGCGCCAGCAGCCAAGCCAGACTAATAGATCAGCCCCAGCATTTT.

The genes are TRBV19 and TRBJ2-7; 7 positions agree with TRBD1. V lost 6 bases to trimming and J lost 4 bases; unmatched junction nucleotides: 6. The CDR3 runs to 13 residues. CDR1 is LNHDA, CDR2 SQIVND, per germline (reference sequence). The CDR3 loop is CASRPGQSYEQYF. The CDR3 nucleotides read TGTGCCAGTAGACCGGGACAGTCGTACGAGCAGTACTTC.

The V gene is TRBV6-5, the J gene TRBJ2-7, with D maybe TRBD1 (5 bases). In germline, CDR1 is MNHEY, CDR2 SVGAGI. The CDR3 is 13 amino acids. V gave up 4 bases and J gave up 3 bases, with 10 bases separating them. The CDR3 protein is CASSLGVFYEQYF. The CDR3 nucleotides read TGTGCCAGCAGTTTAGGGGTCTTCTACGAGCAGTACTTC.

J is TRBJ2-1 and V is TRBV4-3; D perhaps matches TRBD1 (6 bases). The V gene lost 3 bases and the J gene lost 9 bases, with 12 bases spanning the gap. The CDR3 covers 13 residues. Germline V lookup: CDR1 LGHNA, CDR2 YSLEER. This CDR3 is CASSHHRDIEQFF. CDR3 in DNA: TGCGCCAGCAGCCATCACAGGGATATTGAGCAGTTCTTC.

This rearrangement joins TRBV7-2 to TRBJ1-2; TRBD1 might be the D (5 bases). CDR3 length equals 15 residues. Germline V lookup: CDR1 SGHTA, CDR2 FQGNSA. Trimming shortened V by 1 base and J by 2 bases, and 11 bases separated the two germline ends. In DNA form, the CDR3 reads TGTGCCAGCAGCTTAGTCGACAGTTCAAACTATGGCTACACCTTC. Amino acid sequence: CASSLVDSSNYGYTF. Drawing the rest from reference TRBV7-2 and TRBJ1-2, the complete variable domain is GAGVSQSPSNKVTEKGKDVELRCDPISGHTALYWYRQSLGQGLEFLIYFQGNSAPDKSGLPSDRFSAERTGGSVSTLTIQRTQQEDSAVYLCASSLVDSSNYGYTFGSGTRLTVV.

The chain uses TRBV28 and TRBJ2-1; 11 bases map to TRBD2. The V segment lost 6 bases and the J segment 6 bases; nucleotides outside the gene matches: 7. This CDR3 is built from 15 residues. CDR1 and CDR2 (germline): MDHEN, SYDVKM. The CDR3 sequence: CASRASGRRPNEQFF. The CDR3 DNA is TGTGCCAGCAGGGCTAGCGGGAGGCGACCCAATGAGCAGTTCTTC.

The genes are TRBV9 and TRBJ2-2; 7 positions match TRBD1. The CDR3 runs 16 residues. V was pared by 2 bases and J by 6 bases, with 10 bases of the junction left unmatched. The germline CDR1 and CDR2 sequences are SGDLS and YYNGEE. The DNA for the CDR3 is TGTGCCAGCAGCGTCAGGCTTGACAGGGCCTCCGGGGAGCTGTTTTTT. It is translated as CASSVRLDRASGELFF.

The chain is built from TRBV6-1 and TRBJ1-4; 9 positions match TRBD1. The CDR3 is made up of 15 amino acids. CDR1 MNHNS and CDR2 SASEGT come from the germline V gene. Trimming removed 2 bases from V and 8 bases from J; junction bases left unmatched: 6. The CDR3 DNA follows: TGTGCCAGCAGTGAACATCGACAGGGGGGCGAAAAACTGTTTTTT. Its protein product is CASSEHRQGGEKLFF.

The V gene is TRBV6-5, the J gene TRBJ2-7; 7 positions agree with TRBD1. The ends lost 2 bases at V and 0 bases at J; junction bases unmatched: 4. This CDR3 has 15 residues. CDR1 and CDR2 from the germline V gene are MNHEY and SVGAGI. The CDR3 reads CASSYPRDSSYEQYF. In nucleotides, the CDR3 is TGTGCCAGCAGTTACCCCAGGGACAGCTCCTACGAGCAGTACTTC.

The chain couples TRBV10-1 to TRBJ2-7; 15 bases fit TRBD2. Germline assignment: CDR1 WNHNN and CDR2 SYGVQD (reference sequence). V shed 8 bases and J 2 bases; nucleotides not matched to a gene: 19. The CDR3 covers 20 residues. In nucleotides, the CDR3 is TGCGCCAGCGCTCCCTCCAACGGACTAGCGGGAGGGCGTCTTCCCTACGAGCAGTACTTC. Encoded protein: CASAPSNGLAGGRLPYEQYF.

The rearrangement joins TRBV5-1 to TRBJ2-7; TRBD2 matches at 10 bases. Germline-derived CDR1 and CDR2 are SGHRS and YFSETQ. The CDR3 extends over 14 amino acids. J was trimmed by 5 bases and V by 0 bases; bases with no gene match: 2. The CDR3 protein is CASSLGLAGDEQYF. CDR3 coding DNA: TGCGCCAGCAGCTTGGGGCTAGCGGGAGACGAGCAGTACTTC.

The chain has TRBV27 and TRBJ2-7, with unresolved D. The V and J ends lost 11 bases and 5 bases respectively, with 10 bases between them. CDR3 length: 10 residues. Germline V gene lookup returns CDR1 MNHEY and CDR2 SMNVEV (reference sequence). CDR3 sequence: CAAGSDEQYF. CDR3 coding DNA: TGTGCCGCCGGAAGCGACGAGCAGTACTTC.

The J gene is TRBJ2-1, the V gene TRBV25-1, with unresolved D. The CDR3 runs 12 residues. Germline CDR1 MGHDK, CDR2 SYGVNS. The ends were cut back, 1 base at V and 7 bases at J, with 5 bases in the middle. The CDR3 nucleotides read TGTGCCAGCAGTGAATCAAGTAATGAGCAGTTCTTC. Amino acid sequence: CASSESSNEQFF. The full variable domain, rest sourced from reference TRBV25-1 and TRBJ2-1, is EADIYQTPRYLVIGTGKKITLECSQTMGHDKMYWYQQDPGMELHLIHYSYGVNSTEKGDLSSESTVSRIRTEHFPLTLESARPSHTSQYLCASSESSNEQFFGPGTRLTVL.

This clone showed up just once. J is TRBJ2-7 and V is TRBV2, with 8 bases lining up with TRBD2. CDR1 is SNHLY, CDR2 FYNNEI, per germline. Trimming took 6 bases from V and 1 from J; bases not matched to a gene: 14. This CDR3 is built from 17 residues. The CDR3 bases are TGTGCCAGCAGGGAACCCACCGGGAGGGCCTGGTCCTACGAGCAGTACTTC. Encoded protein: CASREPTGRAWSYEQYF.

The table lists this clone with a count of one. The CDR3 loop is CASRSARTEAFF. CDR3 bases: TGTGCCAGCAGGTCCGCGAGAACTGAAGCTTTCTTT. The chain uses TRBV11-1 and TRBJ1-1, with D unclear. The V and J ends lost 6 bases and 5 bases respectively, with 10 bases between them. Germline CDR1 and CDR2: SGHAT and FQDESV (reference sequence). The CDR3 contains 12 residues.

The rearrangement uses TRBV9 and TRBJ2-3; perhaps D is TRBD1 or TRBD2 (5 bases each). Trimming stripped 0 bases from V and 4 bases from J, with 18 bases between. This CDR3 region has 17 residues. Germline assignment: CDR1 SGDLS and CDR2 YYNGEE. Written as DNA, the CDR3 is TGTGCCAGCAGCGTAGGGGCGAGGGGATCGCTTTCAGATACGCAGTATTTT. Amino acids: CASSVGARGSLSDTQYF. Using reference TRBV9 and TRBJ2-3 for the parts outside the CDR3, the full variable domain is DSGVTQTPKHLITATGQRVTLRCSPRSGDLSVYWYQQSLDQGLQFLIQYYNGEERAKGNILERFSAQQFPDLHSELNLSSLELGDSALYFCASSVGARGSLSDTQYFGPGTRLTVL.